This T cell receptor beta chain was retrieved from a study of Graves' ophthalmopathy and Graves' hyperthyroidism listed by TCRdb under 2018. A note on the overall study: Peripheral blood was collected at initial diagnosis, before any treatment. The study used TCR beta repertoire signatures to distinguish Graves' ophthalmopathy from Graves' hyperthyroidism and to predict progression to ophthalmopathy. In total, approximately 130 blood samples were TCR-sequenced: some 40 ophthalmopathy, 75 hyperthyroidism and some 17 hyperthyroidism-to-ophthalmopathy patients. A discovery set of 95 to 100 patients (43 ophthalmopathy, about 58 stable hyperthyroidism) was enrolled to explore V-J signatures distinguishing ophthalmopathy from hyperthyroidism. An independent validation cohort was composed of roughly 18 hyperthyroidism patients and around 16 patients who later progressed from hyperthyroidism to ophthalmopathy. In roughly six hyperthyroidism patients, T-cell repertoires of thyroid tissue and blood were compared. After sampling, hyperthyroidism patients received methimazole starting at 30 mg daily, and ophthalmopathy patients received high-dose intravenous methylprednisolone. The roughly 100 discovery patients were divided at random into training and test sets in a 7:3 ratio. The study at large found these results: In validation, the model predicted ophthalmopathy progression with more than 55% sensitivity and approximately 75% specificity; 12 predicted patients were CT-confirmed with GO in a median of about 7.1 months. Most of the expanded thyroid clonotypes with a frequency above 0.001 were also detected in blood, and it was suggested that the thyroid immune response may be reflected by blood repertoires. Ophthalmopathy was separated from stable hyperthyroidism by the 13-signature model with 87.88% sensitivity and 81.08% specificity in cross-validation and with 80%/75% in the test set. Sample size was not predetermined statistically, and investigators were not blinded to group allocation.

Details on this clonotype: The target of this receptor is not known. No base-level quality is on record; no much larger clone is a single base apart.

For repertoire sequencing, the TCR beta CDR3 regions were amplified from RNA transcripts. The first round of RT-PCR was done with HTBI primers and the Qiagen OneStep RT-PCR kit, and was followed by a second round of multiplex PCR, then size selection and purification. Sequencing of the libraries was carried out on an Illumina HiSeq2000 in paired-end mode with 100 bp reads. The source study handled its data this way. Reads were processed with SOAPnuke, discarding reads with adapters, uncalled bases, mean Phred below 15, or no exact constant-primer or identifier match. High-quality paired reads were merged with COPE v1.2.5. Unique nucleotide sequences were defined as clonotypes and aligned to IMGT TRB V, D and J references using MiTCR v1.1. Only V-J combinations with frequency above 0.0001 were analysed, covering approximately 99% of repertoires. For each V-J combination, a TCR clonal expansion and chaos score was defined as F50 clonal expansion divided by the chaos observed in the TCRdist matrix. Features were reduced by Welch's t-statistics and random forest to approximately 13 V-J combinations, which fed a naive Bayes classifier. The Morisita-Horn index was used to measure how similar the thyroid and blood repertoires were. TCRdb reprocessed the public reads (quality trimming at Q25 with fastp, clone calling with MiXCR) and kept in-frame beta chains. Rows with one shared CDR3 protein collapse into an entry with the most common genes and DNA. The V and J calls here are based on TCRdb, not the publication. The sample data list hundreds of thousands of distinct CDR3 sequences, and 22% of these were observed just once. Together, the top ten hold approximately 7% of the sample.

A patient counted as having stable hyperthyroidism if there was no progression to ophthalmopathy within 18 months of follow-up. Patients with hyperthyroidism were aged 18 to 65 years, had been newly diagnosed, and had a disease duration of less than 2 months. Patients were excluded if they had other autoimmune diseases, uncontrolled infections, pregnancy or lactation. Diagnosis was based on clinical symptoms, serum thyroxine, TRAb, thyroid ultrasound and orbital computed tomography. Using Ficoll-Paque density gradient centrifugation, PBMCs were isolated from less than 13 ml of fresh peripheral blood. Total RNA was extracted with Trizol reagent and quality-checked on an Agilent 2100 Bioanalyzer. CDR1 MRHNA and CDR2 SNTAGT are derived from the germline V gene. The CDR3 contains 16 residues, cysteine and phenylalanine counted. CDR3 DNA only is kept here, 48 bases in frame from base 1.

The rearranged segments are TRBV6-4 and TRBJ1-1; the D gene cannot be named for sure. The TCR was taken from a woman between 18 and 29 years old with stable Graves' hyperthyroidism. Some clones in this sample may be carry-over from other donors' samples. Donor details come from another sample of the same person, matched by shared clones. The sample taken for sequencing was peripheral blood. Read as DNA, the sequence is TGTGTCTGCAGTGAAAGGGCGGTCCCGTTCTCCACTGAAGCTTTCTTT. It is translated as CVCSERAVPFSTEAFF.